Below, 13 T cell receptor beta chains from the same sample are listed, as sequenced in a study of cytomegalovirus exposure and HLA in healthy donors. In the PCR, 60 Vbeta and 13 Jbeta primers were used. The protocol was immunoSEQ multiplex PCR, while the TCRdb copy is restricted to in-frame clones and leaves out a portion. The sample has around 170,000 clones, around 80% seen once; the top ten hold 6.3%. Sequencing used PBMCs. These receptors were obtained from a man aged 35 to 55 in good health and CMV-seropositive.

This chain uses TRBV9 with TRBJ2-1; 10 nucleotides agree with TRBD2. Germline V lookup: CDR1 SGDLS, CDR2 YYNGEE. The CDR3 is made up of 15 amino acids. J lost 15 bases, V lost 0 bases, and 12 bases had no gene match. DNA of the CDR3: TGTGCCAGCAGCGTAGAATCCAGCGGGGGGGCTCGTCTGTTCTTC. As protein: CASSVESSGGARLFF.

The chain links TRBV15 to TRBJ1-2, with D perhaps matching TRBD1 (6 bases). V was clipped by 0 bases and J by 8 bases, with 13 bases between them. The CDR3 sequence is 14 residues long. Germline CDR1 and CDR2: LNHNV and YYDKDF (reference sequence). CDR3: CATSRDAGARGYTF. The DNA for the CDR3 is TGTGCCACCAGCAGAGACGCGGGGGCAAGGGGCTACACCTTC.

The chain couples TRBV7-2 to TRBJ2-1, with TRBD2 matching over 8 bases. V shed 0 bases and J 3 bases; nucleotides not matched to a gene: 7. Germline-derived CDR1 and CDR2 are SGHTA and FQGNSA. This CDR3 region has 17 residues. The CDR3 DNA follows: TGTGCCAGCAGCTTAGCTGGCGGGGGGTCTTTCTACAATGAGCAGTTCTTC. It codes for CASSLAGGGSFYNEQFF.

The chain carries TRBV7-2 and TRBJ2-4; the match to TRBD1 covers 8 bases. J was trimmed by 6 bases and V by 5 bases; bases with no gene match: 18. This CDR3 has 18 residues. Germline V CDR1 and CDR2: SGHTA, FQGNSA. CDR3 DNA sequence: TGTGCCAGCAGCAAAACATGGACAGGGTCCGGTAAACGAAACATTCAGTACTTC. Translating it yields CASSKTWTGSGKRNIQYF. Full variable domain (remainder filled in from reference TRBV7-2 and TRBJ2-4): GAGVSQSPSNKVTEKGKDVELRCDPISGHTALYWYRQSLGQGLEFLIYFQGNSAPDKSGLPSDRFSAERTGGSVSTLTIQRTQQEDSAVYLCASSKTWTGSGKRNIQYFGAGTRLSVL.

The chain has TRBV6-6 and TRBJ2-4, with 9 positions matching TRBD1. Germline assignment: CDR1 MNHNY and CDR2 SVGAGI (reference sequence). J was trimmed by 6 bases and V by 5 bases; bases with no gene match: 5. The CDR3 totals 14 residues. CDR3 region: CASSPTGGLNIQYF. CDR3 nucleotides: TGTGCCAGCAGTCCTACAGGGGGCCTAAACATTCAGTACTTC.

CDR3 sequence: CASSLSGGLYTGELFF. The CDR3 bases are TGTGCCAGCAGCCTTAGCGGGGGGCTTTACACCGGGGAGCTGTTTTTT. The chain is built from TRBV27 and TRBJ2-2, with 10 positions matching TRBD2. The germline gives CDR1 MNHEY, CDR2 SMNVEV (reference sequence). This CDR3 spans 16 amino acids. The V and J ends lost 6 bases and 3 bases, in that order; junction bases with no gene match: 7.

The chain is built from TRBV6-5 and TRBJ1-1; D perhaps matches TRBD1 (6 bases). Trimming shortened V by 2 bases and J by 1 base, and 8 bases separated the two germline ends. Germline values: CDR1 MNHEY, CDR2 SVGAGI. CDR3 length: 14 amino acids. The CDR3 nucleotides read TGTGCCAGCAGTTACGGACAGACGAACACTGAAGCTTTCTTT. Translating gives CASSYGQTNTEAFF.

The V call is TRBV19, the J call TRBJ2-7; 7 bases are shared with TRBD1. The CDR3 loop spans 16 amino acids. Germline CDR1 LNHDA, CDR2 SQIVND (reference sequence). The V gene end was trimmed by 0 bases and the J gene end by 1 base; junction bases not matched to a gene: 6. The CDR3 reads CASSIEKGGVSYEQYF. CDR3 nucleotide sequence: TGTGCCAGTAGTATAGAGAAAGGGGGCGTATCCTACGAGCAGTACTTC.

V gene TRBV19 combines with J gene TRBJ2-6; 8 positions agree with TRBD1. Per germline, CDR1 LNHDA and CDR2 SQIVND (reference sequence). Trimming removed 5 bases from V and 4 bases from J; junction bases left unmatched: 7. The CDR3 totals 16 residues. Here the CDR3 reads CASSLLRGPGANVLTF. CDR3 coding DNA: TGTGCCAGTAGTCTACTCAGGGGGCCGGGGGCCAACGTCCTGACTTTC.

The genes are TRBV5-1 and TRBJ1-2; D is unresolved. Trimming took 3 bases from V and 3 from J, leaving 12 bases between them. The CDR3 contains 14 residues. Germline V gene lookup returns CDR1 SGHRS and CDR2 YFSETQ. CDR3 DNA: TGCGCCAGCAGCTCCGAGACAATCCACTATGGCTACACCTTC. This encodes CASSSETIHYGYTF.

The chain has TRBV6-1 and TRBJ2-5, with D possibly TRBD1 on 5 matching bases. The J call is uncertain, as TRBJ2-7 better fits the DNA end. This CDR3 has 14 residues. Germline-derived CDR1 and CDR2 are MNHNS and SASEGT. The CDR3 sequence: CASSDFRAVDEQYF. CDR3 bases: TGTGCCAGCAGTGATTTCAGGGCGGTCGACGAGCAGTACTTC.

The chain joins TRBV19 to TRBJ1-5; perhaps TRBD1 as D (6 bases). This CDR3 comprises 16 residues. The V end was cut by 4 bases, the J end by 2 bases, with 15 bases between. Per the germline V gene, CDR1 is LNHDA and CDR2 is SQIVND (reference sequence). The CDR3: CASSTNGGGGNQPQHF. The CDR3 DNA is TGTGCCAGTAGTACAAATGGGGGCGGTGGCAATCAGCCCCAGCATTTT.

This clone was counted between two and nine times. This chain connects TRBV11-2 to TRBJ1-2; D unresolved. This CDR3 spans 13 amino acids. Germline V gives CDR1 SGHAT, CDR2 FQNNGV. V gave up 0 bases and J gave up 8 bases, with 10 bases separating them. CDR3 in DNA: TGTGCCAGCAGCTTAGATGGCCCGGGAGGCTACACCTTC. Amino acid sequence: CASSLDGPGGYTF.